This T cell receptor beta chain was retrieved from a study of cytomegalovirus exposure and HLA in healthy donors. The CDR3 has 14 residues. V lost 0 bases and J 0 bases, leaving 5 bases between the germline ends. Germline V CDR1 and CDR2: ENHRY, SYGVKD. A multiplex PCR was run with 60 Vbeta primers and 13 Jbeta primers. Produced via immunoSEQ multiplex PCR; TCRdb's table is partial and in-frame only. The sample yields some 130,000 clones, roughly 71% seen once. V is TRBV10-3 and J is TRBJ2-5, with D perhaps TRBD1 (5 bases). The TCR originated in a woman in her fifties or sixties in good health and CMV-seropositive. Sequencing was carried out using PBMCs. Here the CDR3 reads CAISESGDQETQYF. CDR3 nucleotide sequence: TGTGCCATCAGTGAGTCAGGGGACCAAGAGACCCAGTACTTC.